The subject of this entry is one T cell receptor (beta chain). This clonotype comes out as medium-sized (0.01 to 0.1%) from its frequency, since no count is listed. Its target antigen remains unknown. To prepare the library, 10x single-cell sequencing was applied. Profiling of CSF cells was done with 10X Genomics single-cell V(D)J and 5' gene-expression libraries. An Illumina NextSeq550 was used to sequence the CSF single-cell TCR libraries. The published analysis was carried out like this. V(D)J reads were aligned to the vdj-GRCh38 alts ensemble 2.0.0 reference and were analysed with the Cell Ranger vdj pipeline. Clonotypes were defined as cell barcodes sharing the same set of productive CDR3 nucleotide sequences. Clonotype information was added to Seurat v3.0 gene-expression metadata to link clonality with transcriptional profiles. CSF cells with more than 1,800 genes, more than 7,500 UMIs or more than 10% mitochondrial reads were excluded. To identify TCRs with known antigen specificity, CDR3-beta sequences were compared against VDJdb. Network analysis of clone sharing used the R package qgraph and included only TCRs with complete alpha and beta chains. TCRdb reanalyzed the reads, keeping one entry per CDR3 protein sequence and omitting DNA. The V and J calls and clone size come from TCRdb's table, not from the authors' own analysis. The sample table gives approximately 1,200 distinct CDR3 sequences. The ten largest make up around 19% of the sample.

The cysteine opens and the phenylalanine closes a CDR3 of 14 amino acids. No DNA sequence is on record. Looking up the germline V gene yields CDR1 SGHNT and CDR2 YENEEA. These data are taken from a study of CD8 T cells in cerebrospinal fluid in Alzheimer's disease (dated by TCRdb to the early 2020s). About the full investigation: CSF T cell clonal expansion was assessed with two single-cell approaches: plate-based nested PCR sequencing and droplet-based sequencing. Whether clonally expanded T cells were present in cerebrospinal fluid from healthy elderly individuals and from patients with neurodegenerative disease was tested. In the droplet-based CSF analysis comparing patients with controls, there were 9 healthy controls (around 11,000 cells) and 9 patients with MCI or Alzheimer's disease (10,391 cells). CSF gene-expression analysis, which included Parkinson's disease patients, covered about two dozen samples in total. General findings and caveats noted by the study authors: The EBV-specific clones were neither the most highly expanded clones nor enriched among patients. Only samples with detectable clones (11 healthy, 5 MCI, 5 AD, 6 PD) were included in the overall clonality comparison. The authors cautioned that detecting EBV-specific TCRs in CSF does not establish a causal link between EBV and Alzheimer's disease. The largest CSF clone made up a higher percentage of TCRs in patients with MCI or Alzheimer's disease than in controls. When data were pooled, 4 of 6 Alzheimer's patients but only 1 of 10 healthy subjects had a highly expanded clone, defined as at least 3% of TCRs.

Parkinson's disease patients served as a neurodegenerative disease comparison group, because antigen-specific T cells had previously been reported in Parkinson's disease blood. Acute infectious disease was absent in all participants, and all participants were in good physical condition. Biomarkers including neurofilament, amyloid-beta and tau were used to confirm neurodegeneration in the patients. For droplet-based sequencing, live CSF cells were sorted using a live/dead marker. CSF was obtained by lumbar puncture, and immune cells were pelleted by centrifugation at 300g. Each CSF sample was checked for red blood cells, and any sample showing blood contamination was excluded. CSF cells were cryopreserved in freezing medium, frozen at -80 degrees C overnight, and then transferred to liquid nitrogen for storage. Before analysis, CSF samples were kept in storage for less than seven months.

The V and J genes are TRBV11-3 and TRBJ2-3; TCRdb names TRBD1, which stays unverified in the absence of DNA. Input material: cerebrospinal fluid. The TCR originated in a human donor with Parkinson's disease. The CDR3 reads CASSRWGGTDTQYF.